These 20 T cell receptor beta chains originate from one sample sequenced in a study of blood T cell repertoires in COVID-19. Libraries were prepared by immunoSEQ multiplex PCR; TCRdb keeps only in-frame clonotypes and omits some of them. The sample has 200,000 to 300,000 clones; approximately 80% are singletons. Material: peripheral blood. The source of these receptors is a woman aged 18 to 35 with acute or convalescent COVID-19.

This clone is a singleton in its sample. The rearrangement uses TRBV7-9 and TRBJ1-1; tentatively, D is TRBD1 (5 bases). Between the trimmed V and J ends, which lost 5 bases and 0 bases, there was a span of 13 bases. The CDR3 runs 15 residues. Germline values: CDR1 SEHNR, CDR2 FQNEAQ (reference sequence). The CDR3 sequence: CASSTQDSMNTEAFF. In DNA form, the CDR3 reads TGTGCCAGCAGCACTCAAGACAGCATGAACACTGAAGCTTTCTTT.

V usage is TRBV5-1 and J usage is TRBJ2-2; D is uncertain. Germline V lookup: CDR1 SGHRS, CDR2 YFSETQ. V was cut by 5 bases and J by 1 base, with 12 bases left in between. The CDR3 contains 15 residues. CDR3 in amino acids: CASRDHEKNTGELFF. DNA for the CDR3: TGCGCCAGCAGAGATCACGAGAAGAACACCGGGGAGCTGTTTTTT.

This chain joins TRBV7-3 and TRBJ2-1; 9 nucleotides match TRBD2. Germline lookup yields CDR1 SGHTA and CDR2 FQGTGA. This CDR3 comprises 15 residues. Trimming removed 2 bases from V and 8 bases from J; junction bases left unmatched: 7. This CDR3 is CASSLAGGGFDEQFF. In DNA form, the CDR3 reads TGTGCCAGCAGCTTAGCGGGAGGGGGTTTCGATGAGCAGTTCTTC.

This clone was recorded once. The CDR3 protein is CASSDTGGAGTSRYYEQYF. DNA of the CDR3: TGTGCCAGCAGCGACACAGGGGGCGCCGGGACTAGCCGATACTACGAGCAGTACTTC. The rearrangement uses TRBV5-6 and TRBJ2-7; either TRBD1 or TRBD2 may supply D (9 bases each). Germline values: CDR1 SGHDT, CDR2 YYEEEE. Deletions cut 4 bases from V and 3 bases from J, with 29 bases between. CDR3 length: 19 amino acids.

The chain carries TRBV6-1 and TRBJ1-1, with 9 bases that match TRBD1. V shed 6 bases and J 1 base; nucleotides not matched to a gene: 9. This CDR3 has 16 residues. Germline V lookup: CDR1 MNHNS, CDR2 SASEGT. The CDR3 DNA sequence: TGTGCCAGCAGGGAAACAGGGGGCCTAGAGAACACTGAAGCTTTCTTT. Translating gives CASRETGGLENTEAFF.

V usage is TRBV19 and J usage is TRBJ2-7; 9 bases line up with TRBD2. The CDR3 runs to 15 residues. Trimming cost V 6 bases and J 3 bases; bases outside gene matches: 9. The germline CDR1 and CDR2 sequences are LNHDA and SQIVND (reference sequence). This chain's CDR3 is CASSPSGRSGYEQYF. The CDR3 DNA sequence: TGTGCCAGTAGCCCAAGCGGGAGGAGCGGCTACGAGCAGTACTTC.

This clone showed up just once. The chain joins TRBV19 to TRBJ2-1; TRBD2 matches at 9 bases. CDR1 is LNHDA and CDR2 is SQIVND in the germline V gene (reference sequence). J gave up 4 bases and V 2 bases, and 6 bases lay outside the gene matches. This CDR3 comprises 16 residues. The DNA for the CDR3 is TGTGCCAGTAGTATAACGGCGGGAGGGCCTTACAATGAGCAGTTCTTC. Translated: CASSITAGGPYNEQFF.

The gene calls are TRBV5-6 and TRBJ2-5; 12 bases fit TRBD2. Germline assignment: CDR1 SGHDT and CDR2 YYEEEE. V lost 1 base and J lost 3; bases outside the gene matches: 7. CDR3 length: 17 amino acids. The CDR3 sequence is CASSLRLAGGIKETQYF. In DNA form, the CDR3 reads TGTGCCAGCAGCTTGAGGCTAGCGGGAGGGATTAAAGAGACCCAGTACTTC.

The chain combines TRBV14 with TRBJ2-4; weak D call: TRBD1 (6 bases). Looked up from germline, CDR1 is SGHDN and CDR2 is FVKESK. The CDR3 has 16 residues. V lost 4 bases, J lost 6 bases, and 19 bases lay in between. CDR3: CASSPLGTTKGNIQYF. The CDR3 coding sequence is TGTGCCAGCAGCCCCCTAGGGACAACCAAGGGAAACATTCAGTACTTC. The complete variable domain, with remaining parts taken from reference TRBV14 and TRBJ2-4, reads EAGVTQFPSHSVIEKGQTVTLRCDPISGHDNLYWYRRVMGKEIKFLLHFVKESKQDESGMPNNRFLAERTGGTYSTLKVQPAELEDSGVYFCASSPLGTTKGNIQYFGAGTRLSVL.

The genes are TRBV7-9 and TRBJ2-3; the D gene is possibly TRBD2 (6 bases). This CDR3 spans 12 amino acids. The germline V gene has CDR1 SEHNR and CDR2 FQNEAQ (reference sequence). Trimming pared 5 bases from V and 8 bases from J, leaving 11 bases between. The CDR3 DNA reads TGTGCCAGCAGCCGAATGGGAGGTACGCAGTATTTT. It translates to CASSRMGGTQYF. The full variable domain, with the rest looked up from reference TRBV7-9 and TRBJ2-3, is DTGVSQNPRHKITKRGQNVTFRCDPISEHNRLYWYRQTLGQGPEFLTYFQNEAQLEKSRLLSDRFSAERPKGSFSTLEIQRTEQGDSAMYLCASSRMGGTQYFGPGTRLTVL.

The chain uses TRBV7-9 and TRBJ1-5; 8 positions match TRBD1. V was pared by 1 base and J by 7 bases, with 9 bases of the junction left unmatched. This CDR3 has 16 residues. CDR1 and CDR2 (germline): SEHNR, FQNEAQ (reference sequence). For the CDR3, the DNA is TGTGCCAGCAGCTTAGATCGGGCAGGGGGCATGCAGCCCCAGCATTTT. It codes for CASSLDRAGGMQPQHF.

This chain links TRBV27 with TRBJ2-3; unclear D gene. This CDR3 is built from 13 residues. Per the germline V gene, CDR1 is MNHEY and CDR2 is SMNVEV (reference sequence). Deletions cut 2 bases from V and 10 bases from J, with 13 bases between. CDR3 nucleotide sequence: TGTGCCAGCAGTTTAGGGCCCCAGACCGCGCAGTATTTT. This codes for CASSLGPQTAQYF.

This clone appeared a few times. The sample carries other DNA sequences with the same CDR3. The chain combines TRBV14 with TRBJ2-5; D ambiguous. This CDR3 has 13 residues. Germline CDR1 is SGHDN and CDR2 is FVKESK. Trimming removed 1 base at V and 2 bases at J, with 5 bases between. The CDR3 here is CASSQAPQETQYF. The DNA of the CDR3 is TGTGCCAGCAGCCAAGCCCCGCAAGAGACCCAGTACTTC.

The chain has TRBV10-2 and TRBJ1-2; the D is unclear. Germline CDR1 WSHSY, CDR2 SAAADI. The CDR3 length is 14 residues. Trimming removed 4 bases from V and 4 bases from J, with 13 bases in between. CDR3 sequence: CASSGAGLGYGYTF. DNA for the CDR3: TGCGCCAGCAGTGGTGCAGGCTTGGGCTATGGCTACACCTTC.

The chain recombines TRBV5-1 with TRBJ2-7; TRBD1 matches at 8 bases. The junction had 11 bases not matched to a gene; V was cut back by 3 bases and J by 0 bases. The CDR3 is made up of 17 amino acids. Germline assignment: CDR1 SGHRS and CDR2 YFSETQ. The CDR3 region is CASSSNHGQGFSYEQYF. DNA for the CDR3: TGCGCCAGCAGCTCAAACCACGGACAGGGCTTCTCCTACGAGCAGTACTTC. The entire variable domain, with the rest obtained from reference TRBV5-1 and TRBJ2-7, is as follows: KAGVTQTPRYLIKTRGQQVTLSCSPISGHRSVSWYQQTPGQGLQFLFEYFSETQRNKGNFPGRFSGRQFSNSRSEMNVSTLELGDSALYLCASSSNHGQGFSYEQYFGPGTRLTVT.

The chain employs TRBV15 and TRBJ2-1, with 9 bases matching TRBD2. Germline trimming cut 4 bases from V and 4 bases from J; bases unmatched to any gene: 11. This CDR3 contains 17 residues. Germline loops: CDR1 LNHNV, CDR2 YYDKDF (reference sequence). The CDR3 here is CATSTDLLAGVYNEQFF. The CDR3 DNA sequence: TGTGCCACCAGCACAGACCTGTTAGCGGGAGTATACAATGAGCAGTTCTTC.

CDR3 region: CASSPMADSYNSPLHF. DNA of the CDR3: TGTGCCAGCTCACCAATGGCGGACTCCTATAATTCACCCCTCCACTTT. The chain joins TRBV18 to TRBJ1-6; D remains ambiguous. V was cut by 2 bases and J by 0 bases, with 8 bases left in between. Germline V gene lookup returns CDR1 KGHSH and CDR2 LQKENI. There are 16 residues in the CDR3.

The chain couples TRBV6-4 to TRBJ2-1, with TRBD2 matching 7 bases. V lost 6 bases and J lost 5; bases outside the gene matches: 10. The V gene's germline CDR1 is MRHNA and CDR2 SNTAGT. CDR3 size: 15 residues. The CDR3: CASSTTSSGDNEQFF. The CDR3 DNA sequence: TGTGCCAGCAGCACAACATCAAGCGGGGACAATGAGCAGTTCTTC.

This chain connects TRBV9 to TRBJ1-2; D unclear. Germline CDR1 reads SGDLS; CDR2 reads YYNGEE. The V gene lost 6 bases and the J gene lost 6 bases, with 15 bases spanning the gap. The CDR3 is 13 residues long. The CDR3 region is CASTKSDGDGYTF. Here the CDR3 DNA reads TGTGCCAGCACCAAATCGGACGGGGATGGCTACACCTTC.

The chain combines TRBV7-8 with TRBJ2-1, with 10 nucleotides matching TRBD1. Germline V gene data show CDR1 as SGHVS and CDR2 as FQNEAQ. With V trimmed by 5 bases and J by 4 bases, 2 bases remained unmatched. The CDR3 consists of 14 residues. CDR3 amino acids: CASSGQGGYNEQFF. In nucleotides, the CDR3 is TGTGCCAGCAGCGGACAGGGGGGATACAATGAGCAGTTCTTC.